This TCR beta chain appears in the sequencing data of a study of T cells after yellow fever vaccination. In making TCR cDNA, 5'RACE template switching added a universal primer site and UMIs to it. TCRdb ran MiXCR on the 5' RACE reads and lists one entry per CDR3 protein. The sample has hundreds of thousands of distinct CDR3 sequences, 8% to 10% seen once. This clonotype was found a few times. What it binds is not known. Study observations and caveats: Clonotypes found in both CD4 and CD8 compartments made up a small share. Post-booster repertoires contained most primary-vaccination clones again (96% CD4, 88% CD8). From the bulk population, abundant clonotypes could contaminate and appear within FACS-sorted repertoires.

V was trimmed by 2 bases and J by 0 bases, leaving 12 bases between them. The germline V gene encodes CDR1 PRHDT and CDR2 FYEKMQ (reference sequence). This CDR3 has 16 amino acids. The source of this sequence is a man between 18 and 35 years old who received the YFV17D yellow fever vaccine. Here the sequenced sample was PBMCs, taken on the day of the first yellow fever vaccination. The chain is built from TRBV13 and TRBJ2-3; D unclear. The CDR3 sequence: CASSLRADTSTDTQYF. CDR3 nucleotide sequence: TGTGCCAGCAGCTTACGGGCGGATACTAGCACAGATACGCAGTATTTT.